This T cell receptor (beta chain) was observed in a study of spatial heterogeneity in lung cancer (dated by TCRdb to between 2018 and 2020). Context from the whole study: Beta-chain transcripts were consistently detected in greater numbers than alpha-chain transcripts, which likely reflects a higher abundance of beta-chain transcripts. Both alpha and beta chains were TCR-sequenced in around 230 tumor regions, about 64 matched nontumor lung samples and more than 50 PBMC samples obtained at surgery. TCR alpha and beta repertoires were quantitatively compared across multiple tumor regions, matched nontumor lung and blood in non-small cell lung cancer. In the raw uncorrected reads, each unique combination of TCR and UMI appeared more than ten times on average. Nonsynonymous mutation counts, determined by whole-exome sequencing of tumor tissue, were related to TCR repertoire features. Broad study findings and their caveats: Confirming at a functional level the hypothesis that regional TCRs recognize regional mutations was considered to require additional single-cell paired TCR alpha and beta sequencing.

As for this clonotype: Its antigen remains unidentified. Within one base of it there is no much larger clone, and no base qualities were kept.

Library prep was done by 5' RACE. Instrument used: NextSeq 500. The TCR library protocol attached a unique molecular identifier to each TCR cDNA molecule to allow correction of PCR and sequencing errors. The source study handled its data this way. TCR identification, UMI-based error correction and CDR3 extraction were performed with Decombinator tools. TCRs above a frequency of 2 per 1,000, corresponding to the top 1% of the tumor frequency distribution, were defined as expanded. Renyi diversity was calculated using the R vegan package after each repertoire was subsampled 100 times to 5,000 TCRs. CDR3 similarity networks were built from amino acid triplet string-kernel similarity, connecting CDR3s with pairwise similarity above 0.82. Using fastp trimming at Q25 and MiXCR clonotype assembly, TCRdb reanalyzed the public sequencing data and kept in-frame beta chains. Each entry is one CDR3 protein sequence, shown with its most common DNA and genes. The V and J calls were not made by the authors but by TCRdb's processing. In this sample the table shows approximately 1,100 distinct CDR3 sequences, approximately 40% of which occur a single time. Jointly, the top ten make up about a fifth of the sample.

The CDR3 runs 11 residues from the cysteine to the phenylalanine. Only the CDR3 region is kept as DNA, spanning 33 bases read in frame from base 1. The V end loses 6 bases and the J end loses 1 base, and a stretch of 3 bases separates them. Looking up the germline V gene yields CDR1 SNHLY and CDR2 FYNNEI. Taken with the paper, the label for time point translates to: sample taken at primary tumor resection. Samples were obtained from around 72 patients with early-stage, untreated non-small cell lung cancer from the lung TRACERx cohort. Whole RNA extracted from tumor and nontumor lung tissue, or from cryopreserved PBMC samples, was used for TCR sequencing without cell sorting. A patient was chosen for TCR sequencing only when enough RNA was available from at least two tumor regions. A lung pathologist reviewed the tumor and adjacent nontumor lung specimens before the specimens were selected.

This TCR was recovered from a male donor with early-stage non-small cell lung cancer. Rearrangement joined TRBV2 to TRBJ2-5; the D gene lacks a confident call. Sequenced here: normal lung tissue next to the tumor, sampled at surgery. The CDR3 protein sequence reads: CASRIQETQYF. The DNA reads as follows: TGTGCCAGCAGAATCCAAGAGACCCAGTACTTC.